The source of this T cell receptor beta chain is a study of CD8+CD57+ T cells in acquired aplastic anemia. Whoever was chosen for sequencing had shown CD8+CD57+ cell expansion by flow cytometry. Every patient presented with severe acquired aplastic anemia. V lost 0 bases, J lost 2 bases, and 4 bases lay in between. CDR1 is SGDLS and CDR2 is YYNGEE in the germline V gene. CDR3 length equals 13 residues. Genomic DNA provided the template from which TCR beta VDJ and CDR3 profiles were obtained. TCRdb ran MiXCR on the reads and lists one entry per CDR3 protein. There are some 170,000 distinct CDR3 sequences in the sample; less than 65% occur only once, and roughly 43% lies in the top ten.

Sequenced material: sorted CD4+, CD8+, or CD8+CD57+ T cells (not recorded which) from PBMCs. The origin of this receptor is a human donor with aplastic anemia. This chain uses TRBV9 with TRBJ2-3; D call uncertain. This chain's CDR3 is CASSVADTDTQYF. In DNA, the CDR3 is TGTGCCAGCAGCGTAGCCGACACAGATACGCAGTATTTT.